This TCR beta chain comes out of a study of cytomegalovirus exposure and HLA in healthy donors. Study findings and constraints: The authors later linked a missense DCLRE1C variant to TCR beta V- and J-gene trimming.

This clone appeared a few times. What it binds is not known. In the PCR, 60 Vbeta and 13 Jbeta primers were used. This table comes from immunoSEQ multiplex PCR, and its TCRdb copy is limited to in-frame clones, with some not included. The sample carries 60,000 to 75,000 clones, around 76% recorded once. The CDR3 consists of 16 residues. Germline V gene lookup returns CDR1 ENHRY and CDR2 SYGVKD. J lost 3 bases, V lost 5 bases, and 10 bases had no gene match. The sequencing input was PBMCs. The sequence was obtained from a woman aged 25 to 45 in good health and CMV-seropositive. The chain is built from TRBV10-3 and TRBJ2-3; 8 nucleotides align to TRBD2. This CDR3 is CAISPRTGGGTDTQYF. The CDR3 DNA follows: TGTGCCATCAGTCCTCGGACGGGAGGGGGAACAGATACGCAGTATTTT.